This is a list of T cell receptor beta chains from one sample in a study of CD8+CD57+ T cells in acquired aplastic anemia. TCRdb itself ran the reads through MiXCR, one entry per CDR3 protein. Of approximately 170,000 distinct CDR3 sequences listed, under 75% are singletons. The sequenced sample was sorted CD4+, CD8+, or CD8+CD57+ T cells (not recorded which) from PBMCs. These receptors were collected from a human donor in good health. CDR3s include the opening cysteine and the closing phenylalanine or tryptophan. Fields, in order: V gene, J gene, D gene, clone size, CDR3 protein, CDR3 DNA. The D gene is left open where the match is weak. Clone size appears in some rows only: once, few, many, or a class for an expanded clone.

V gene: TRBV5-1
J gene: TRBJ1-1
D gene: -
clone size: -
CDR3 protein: CASSLSAGSGTEAFF
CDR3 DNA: TGCGCCAGCAGCTTGTCGGCGGGGTCAGGCACTGAAGCTTTCTTT

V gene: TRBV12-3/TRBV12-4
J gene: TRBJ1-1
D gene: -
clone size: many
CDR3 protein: CASCILDGTEAFF
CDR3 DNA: TGTGCCAGCTGCATCCTCGACGGCACTGAAGCTTTCTTT

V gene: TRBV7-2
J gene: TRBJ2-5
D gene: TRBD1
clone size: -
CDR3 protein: CASSARTGLVPYQETQYF
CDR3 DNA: TGTGCCAGCAGCGCCCGGACAGGCCTCGTACCATACCAAGAGACCCAGTACTTC

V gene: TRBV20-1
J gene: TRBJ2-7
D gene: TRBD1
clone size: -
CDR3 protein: CSAREDRDYEQYF
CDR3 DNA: TGCAGTGCTAGAGAGGACAGGGACTACGAGCAGTACTTC

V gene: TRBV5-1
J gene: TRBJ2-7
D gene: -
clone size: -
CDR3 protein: CASSLEVPTQGEQYF
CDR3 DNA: TGCGCCAGCAGCTTGGAAGTCCCAACACAGGGCGAGCAGTACTTC

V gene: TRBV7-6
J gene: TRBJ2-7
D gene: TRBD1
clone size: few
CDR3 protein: CASSSLPGTDSEQCF
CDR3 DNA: TGTGCCAGCAGCTCGCTTCCCGGGACAGACTCGGAGCAGTGCTTC

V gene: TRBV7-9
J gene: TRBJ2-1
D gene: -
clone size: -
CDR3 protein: CASSLTPGFEQFF
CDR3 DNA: TGTGCCAGCAGCTTAACCCCGGGGTTTGAGCAGTTCTTC

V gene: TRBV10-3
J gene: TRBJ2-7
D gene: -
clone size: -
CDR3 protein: CAISESVSRGQYF
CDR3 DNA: TGTGCCATCAGTGAGTCTGTTTCCCGAGGACAGTACTTC

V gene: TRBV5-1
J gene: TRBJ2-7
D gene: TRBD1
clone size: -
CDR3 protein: CASSEGTGSNEQYF
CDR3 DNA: TGCGCCAGCAGCGAAGGGACAGGTTCAAACGAGCAGTACTTC

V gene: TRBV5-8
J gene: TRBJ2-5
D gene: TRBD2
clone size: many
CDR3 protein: CASSNLAGTQETQYF
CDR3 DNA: TGTGCCAGCAGCAACCTAGCGGGGACCCAAGAGACCCAGTACTTC

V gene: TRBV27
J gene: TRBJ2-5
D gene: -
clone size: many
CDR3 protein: CASSISGGRGETQYF
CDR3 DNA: TGTGCCAGCAGTATTTCCGGGGGTCGGGGAGAGACCCAGTACTTC

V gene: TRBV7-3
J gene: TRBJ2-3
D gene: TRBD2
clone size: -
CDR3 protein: CASSPVGLAGRPTQYF
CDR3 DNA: TGTGCCAGCAGCCCCGTTGGGCTAGCGGGTCGACCTACGCAGTATTTT

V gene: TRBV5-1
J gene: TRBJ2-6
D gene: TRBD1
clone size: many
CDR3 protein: CASSWSSVWQGAYSGANVLTF
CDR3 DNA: TGCGCCAGCAGCTGGAGTTCGGTTTGGCAGGGGGCATACTCTGGGGCCAACGTCCTGACTTTC

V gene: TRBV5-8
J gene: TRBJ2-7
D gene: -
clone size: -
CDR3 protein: CASSTQGRRGDEQYF
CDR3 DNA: TGTGCCAGCAGCACCCAGGGGCGACGGGGGGATGAGCAGTACTTC

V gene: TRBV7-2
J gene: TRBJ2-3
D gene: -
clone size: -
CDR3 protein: CASSPPPSTDTQYF
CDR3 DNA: TGTGCCAGCAGCCCCCCCCCATCGACAGATACGCAGTATTTT

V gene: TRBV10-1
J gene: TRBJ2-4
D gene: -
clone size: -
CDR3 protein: CASIQASVFLAKNIQYF
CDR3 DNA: TGCGCCAGCATTCAGGCTAGCGTTTTCTTAGCCAAAAACATTCAGTACTTC

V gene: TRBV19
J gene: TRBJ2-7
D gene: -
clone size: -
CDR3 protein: CASRGETVATGEQYF
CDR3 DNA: TGTGCCAGTAGGGGGGAGACAGTGGCCACGGGGGAGCAGTACTTC

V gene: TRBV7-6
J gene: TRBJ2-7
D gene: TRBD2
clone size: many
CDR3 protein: CASSYGLAGGYEQYF
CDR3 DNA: TGTGCCAGCAGCTACGGACTAGCGGGAGGGTACGAGCAGTACTTC

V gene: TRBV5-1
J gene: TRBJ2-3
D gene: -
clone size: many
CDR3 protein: CASSQSPARITDTQYF
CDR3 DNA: TGCGCCAGCAGCCAAAGCCCCGCGCGAATCACAGATACGCAGTATTTT

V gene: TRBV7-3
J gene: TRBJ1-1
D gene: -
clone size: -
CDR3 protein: CASGVRMNTEAFF
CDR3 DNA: TGTGCCAGCGGTGTCAGGATGAACACTGAAGCTTTCTTT

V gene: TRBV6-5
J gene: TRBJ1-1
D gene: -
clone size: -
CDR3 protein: CASSCSLNTEAFF
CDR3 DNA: TGTGCCAGCAGTTGCTCACTGAACACTGAAGCTTTCTTT

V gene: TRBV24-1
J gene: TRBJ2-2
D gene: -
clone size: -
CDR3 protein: CATSDPTLNTGELFF
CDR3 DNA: TGTGCCACCAGTGATCCGACATTGAACACCGGGGAGCTGTTTTTT

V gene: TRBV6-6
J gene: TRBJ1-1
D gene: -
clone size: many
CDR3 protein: CASSRWGEAFF
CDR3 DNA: TGTGCCAGCAGTCGATGGGGGGAAGCTTTCTTT

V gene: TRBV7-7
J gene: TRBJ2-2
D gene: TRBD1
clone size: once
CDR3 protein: CASSKMGQGLGTGELFF
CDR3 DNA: TGTGCCAGCAGCAAGATGGGACAGGGATTAGGGACCGGGGAGCTGTTTTTT

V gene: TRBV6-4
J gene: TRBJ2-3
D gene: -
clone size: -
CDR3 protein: CVSSDSSTDTQYF
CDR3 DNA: TGTGTCAGCAGTGACTCAAGCACAGATACGCAGTATTTT

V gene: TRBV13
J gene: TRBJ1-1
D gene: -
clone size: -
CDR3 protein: CATLLLMNTEAFF
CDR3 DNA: TGTGCCACCCTACTCCTTATGAACACTGAAGCTTTCTTT

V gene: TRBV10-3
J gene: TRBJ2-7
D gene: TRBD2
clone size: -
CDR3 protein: CATSEGLAGAAQYF
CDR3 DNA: TGTGCCACCAGTGAGGGACTAGCGGGCGCTGCGCAGTACTTC

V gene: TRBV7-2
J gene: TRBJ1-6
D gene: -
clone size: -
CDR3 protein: CASSQEGQTPNSPLHF
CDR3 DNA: TGTGCCAGCAGCCAAGAAGGGCAGACACCAAATTCACCCCTCCACTTT

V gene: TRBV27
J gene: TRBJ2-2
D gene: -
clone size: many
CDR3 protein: CASSNPTATGELFF
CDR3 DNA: TGTGCCAGCAGTAACCCGACAGCGACCGGGGAGCTGTTTTTT

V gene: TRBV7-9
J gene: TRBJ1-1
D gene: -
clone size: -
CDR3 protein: CASSQQGSAEAFF
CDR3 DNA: TGTGCCAGCAGCCAACAGGGTAGCGCTGAAGCTTTCTTT

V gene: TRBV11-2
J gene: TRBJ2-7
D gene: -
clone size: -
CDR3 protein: CASSLRQGTNYEQYF
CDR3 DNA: TGTGCCAGCAGCCTTCGGCAGGGTACTAACTACGAGCAGTACTTC

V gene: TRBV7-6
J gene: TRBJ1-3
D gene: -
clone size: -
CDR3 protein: CASSLAGVSGNTIYF
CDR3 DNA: TGTGCCAGCAGCTTGGCGGGGGTGTCCGGAAACACCATATATTTT

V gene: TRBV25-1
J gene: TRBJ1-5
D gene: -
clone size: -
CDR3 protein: CASSLEASDQPQHF
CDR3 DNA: TGTGCCAGCAGCTTGGAAGCCTCGGATCAGCCCCAGCATTTT

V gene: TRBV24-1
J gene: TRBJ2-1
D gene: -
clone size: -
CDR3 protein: CATGGQGEQFF
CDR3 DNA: TGTGCCACGGGAGGGCAGGGGGAGCAGTTCTTC

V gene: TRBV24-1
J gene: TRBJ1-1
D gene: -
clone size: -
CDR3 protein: CASSRTQGPGTEAFF
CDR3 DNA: TGTGCCAGCAGTAGAACTCAGGGTCCGGGGACTGAAGCTTTCTTT

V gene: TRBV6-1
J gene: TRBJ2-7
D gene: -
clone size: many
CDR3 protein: CASSDHRWEQYF
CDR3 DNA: TGTGCCAGCAGTGACCATCGATGGGAGCAGTACTTC

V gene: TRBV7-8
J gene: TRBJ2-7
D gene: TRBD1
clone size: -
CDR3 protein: CASSSRDRGYEQYF
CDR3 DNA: TGTGCCAGCAGCTCCCGGGACAGGGGTTACGAGCAGTACTTC

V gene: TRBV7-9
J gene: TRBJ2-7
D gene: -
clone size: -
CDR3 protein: CASSAGSEQYF
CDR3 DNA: TGTGCCAGCAGTGCAGGGTCTGAGCAGTACTTC

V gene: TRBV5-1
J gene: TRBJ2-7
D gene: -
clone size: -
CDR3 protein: CASSFLAGDEQYF
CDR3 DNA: TGCGCCAGCAGCTTTCTTGCAGGGGACGAGCAGTACTTC

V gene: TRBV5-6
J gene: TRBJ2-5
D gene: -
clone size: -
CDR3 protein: CASSLDPGSYETQYF
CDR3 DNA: TGTGCCAGCAGCTTGGACCCCGGGTCCTACGAGACCCAGTACTTC

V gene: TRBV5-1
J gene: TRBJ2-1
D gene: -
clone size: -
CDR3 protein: CASSRGAEDYNEQFF
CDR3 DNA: TGCGCCAGCTCACGGGGGGCCGAGGACTACAATGAGCAGTTCTTC

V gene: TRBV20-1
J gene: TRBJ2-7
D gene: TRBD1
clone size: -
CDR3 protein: CSATRGLDRGISYEQYF
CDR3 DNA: TGCAGTGCTACTAGGGGATTGGACAGGGGGATTTCCTACGAGCAGTACTTC

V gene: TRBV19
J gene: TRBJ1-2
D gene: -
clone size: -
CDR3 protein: CASSGGRLGDYGHTF
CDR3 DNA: TGTGCCAGTAGTGGAGGACGGCTAGGAGACTATGGCCACACCTTC

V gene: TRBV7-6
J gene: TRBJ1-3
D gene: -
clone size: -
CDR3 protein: CASSLVWQAEGSGNTIYF
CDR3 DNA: TGTGCCAGCAGCTTAGTTTGGCAGGCAGAGGGCTCTGGAAACACCATATACTTT

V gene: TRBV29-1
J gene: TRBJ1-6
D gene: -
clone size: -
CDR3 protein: CSVTLSVDVNSPLHF
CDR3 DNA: TGCAGCGTGACCCTTTCGGTAGACGTCAATTCACCCCTCCACTTT

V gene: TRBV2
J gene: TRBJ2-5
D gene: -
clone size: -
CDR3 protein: CARTGRQETQYF
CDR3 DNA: TGTGCCAGGACAGGACGCCAAGAGACCCAGTACTTC

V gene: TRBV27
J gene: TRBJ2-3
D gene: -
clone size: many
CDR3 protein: CASSLGGDTQYF
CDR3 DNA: TGTGCCAGCAGTTTAGGGGGAGATACGCAGTATTTT

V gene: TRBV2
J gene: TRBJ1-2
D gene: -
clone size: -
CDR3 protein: CASSPDGGDYGYTF
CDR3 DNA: TGTGCCAGCAGTCCGGATGGGGGCGACTATGGCTACACCTTC

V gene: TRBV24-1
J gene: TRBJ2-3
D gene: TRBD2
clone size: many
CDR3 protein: CATSGTSGTRTDTQYF
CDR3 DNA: TGTGCCACCAGTGGGACTAGCGGGACACGCACAGATACGCAGTATTTT

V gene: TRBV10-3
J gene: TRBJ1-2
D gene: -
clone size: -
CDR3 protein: CAISGVSGYGYTF
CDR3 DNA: TGTGCCATCAGTGGCGTATCGGGCTATGGCTACACCTTC

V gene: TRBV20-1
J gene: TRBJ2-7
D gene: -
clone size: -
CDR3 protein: CSAHTTGALTYEQYF
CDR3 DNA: TGCAGTGCACATACCACTGGAGCTCTCACCTACGAGCAGTACTTC

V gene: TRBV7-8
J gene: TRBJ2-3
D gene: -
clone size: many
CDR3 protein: CASSLAPGRKDLTDTQYF
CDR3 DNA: TGTGCCAGCAGCTTAGCGCCTGGGCGGAAGGACCTCACAGATACGCAGTATTTT

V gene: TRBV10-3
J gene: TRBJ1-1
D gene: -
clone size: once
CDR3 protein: CAISDLIGPNTEAFF
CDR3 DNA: TGTGCCATCAGTGACCTAATCGGCCCGAACACTGAAGCTTTCTTT

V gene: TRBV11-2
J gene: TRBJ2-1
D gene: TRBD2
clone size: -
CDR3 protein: CASSHSSGSYNEQFF
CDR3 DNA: TGTGCCAGCAGTCATTCTAGCGGGTCGTACAATGAGCAGTTCTTC

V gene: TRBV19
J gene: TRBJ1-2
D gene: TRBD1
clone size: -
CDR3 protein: CASSIGQGEGGYTF
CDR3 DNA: TGTGCCAGTAGTATTGGACAGGGGGAAGGTGGCTACACCTTC

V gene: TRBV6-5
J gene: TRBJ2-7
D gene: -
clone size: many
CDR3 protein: CASSYGGEQYF
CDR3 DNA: TGTGCCAGCAGTTACGGGGGCGAGCAGTACTTC

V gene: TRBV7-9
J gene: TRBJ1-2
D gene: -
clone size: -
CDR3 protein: CASSLSGPIYGYTF
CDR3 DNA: TGTGCCAGCAGCTTGTCGGGGCCTATCTATGGCTACACCTTC